This entry describes one T cell receptor beta chain. This record comes from a study of blood T cell repertoires in COVID-19. As for the study in general: Samples taken during acute and convalescent COVID-19 were collected in the United States, Italy and Spain. Sample material is recorded as cDNA or gDNA derived from T cells, B-cell-depleted T cells, or PBMCs.

In the original workflow: Estimates of nucleated cell counts were drawn from the amplification of reference gene primers. Data came from immunoSEQ multiplex PCR; TCRdb stores just in-frame clones and leaves some out. V and J calls and clone size are copied from that table; D and trimming were computed from the DNA. This table holds about 180,000 clones, roughly 84% found once. The TCR originated in a man aged 18 to 29 with active or convalescent COVID-19. Sequenced sample: peripheral blood.

The CDR3 DNA follows: TGTGCCAGCAGCTTCGCAGGGGGTGGCAACTATGGCTACACCTTC. This sequence encodes CASSFAGGGNYGYTF. V and J are TRBV7-3 and TRBJ1-2, with TRBD1 identical over 7 bases. Trimming took 3 bases from V and 2 from J; bases not matched to a gene: 6. The CDR3 loop spans 15 amino acids. Germline CDR1 reads SGHTA; CDR2 reads FQGTGA.